This is a list of T cell receptor beta chains from one sample in a study of blood T cells in healthy people across ages. MiXCR, run by TCRdb on the 5' RACE reads, gives a single entry per CDR3 protein. Here the sample spans approximately 900,000 distinct CDR3 sequences, about 28% being singletons. These data were also reused for a study on T cells of mothers and their children.

The specimen was blood. These receptors all come from a woman aged 40-49 years in good health. The CDR3 runs from the conserved cysteine through the conserved F or W. Each record gives: D gene, V gene, J gene, clone size, CDR3 protein, CDR3 DNA. The D gene is left open where the match is weak. Not every row has a clone size; where given, it reads once, few, many or a size class.

-	TRBV5-6	TRBJ2-2	-	CASSRDENTGELFF	TGTGCCAGCAGCCGGGACGAGAACACCGGGGAGCTGTTTTTT
TRBD2	TRBV10-3	TRBJ2-3	many	CAITRGDTQYF	TGTGCCATCACGCGGGGGGATACGCAGTATTTT
TRBD1	TRBV5-6	TRBJ2-5	many	CASSPRTGGWQETQYF	TGTGCCAGCAGCCCCCGGACAGGGGGCTGGCAAGAGACCCAGTACTTC
TRBD1	TRBV20-1	TRBJ1-1	once	CSARWGTGKTEAFF	TGCAGTGCTAGGTGGGGGACAGGGAAGACTGAAGCTTTCTTT
-	TRBV29-1	TRBJ1-1	-	CSVVKSGNTEAFF	TGCAGCGTGGTAAAGTCAGGGAATACTGAAGCTTTCTTT
-	TRBV27	TRBJ2-3	-	CASSWDLRGTDTQYF	TGTGCCAGCAGTTGGGACCTTAGGGGCACAGATACGCAGTATTTT
-	TRBV4-2	TRBJ2-7	few	CASSQEISGVISYERYF	TGTGCCAGCAGCCAAGAAATATCAGGGGTGATCTCCTACGAGCGGTACTTC
-	TRBV11-1	TRBJ1-1	-	CASSMTLVVAEAFF	TGTGCCAGCAGTATGACCTTGGTGGTCGCTGAAGCTTTCTTT
-	TRBV5-6	TRBJ1-1	few	CASSLADLNTEAFF	TGTGCCAGCAGCTTGGCAGACTTGAACACTGAAGCTTTCTTT
TRBD1	TRBV18	TRBJ1-2	-	CASSADRSNYGYTF	TGTGCCAGCTCAGCGGACAGGTCTAACTATGGCTACACCTTC
-	TRBV28	TRBJ1-3	-	CASIDRNSGNTIYF	TGTGCCAGTATAGACAGGAACTCTGGAAACACCATATATTTT
TRBD2	TRBV28	TRBJ2-1	few	CASSSWSGGTYNEQFF	TGTGCCAGCAGTTCTTGGAGCGGGGGGACCTACAATGAGCAGTTCTTC
TRBD1	TRBV19	TRBJ1-2	-	CASSITGTGQNYGYTF	TGTGCCAGTAGTATAACTGGGACAGGCCAAAACTATGGCTACACCTTC
-	TRBV7-9	TRBJ1-2	once	CASSLRPPGNYGYTF	TGTGCCAGCAGCTTGCGTCCCCCAGGAAACTATGGCTACACCTTC
-	TRBV20-1	TRBJ2-3	-	CSASRSVDTQYF	TGCAGTGCTAGTCGCTCCGTGGATACGCAGTATTTT
-	TRBV4-3	TRBJ1-2	many	CASSQESWAPGYTF	TGCGCCAGCAGCCAAGAATCCTGGGCGCCTGGCTACACCTTC